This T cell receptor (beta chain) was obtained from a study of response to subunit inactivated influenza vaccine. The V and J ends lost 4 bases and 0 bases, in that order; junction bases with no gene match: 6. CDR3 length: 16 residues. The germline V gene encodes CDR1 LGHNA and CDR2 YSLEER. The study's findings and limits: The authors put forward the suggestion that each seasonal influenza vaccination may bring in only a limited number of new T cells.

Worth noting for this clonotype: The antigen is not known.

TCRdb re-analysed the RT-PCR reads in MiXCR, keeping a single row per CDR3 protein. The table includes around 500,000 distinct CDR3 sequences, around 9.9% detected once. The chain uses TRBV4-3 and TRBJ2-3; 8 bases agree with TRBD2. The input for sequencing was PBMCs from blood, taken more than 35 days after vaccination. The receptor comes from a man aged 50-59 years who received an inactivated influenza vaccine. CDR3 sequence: CASSPHSGASTDTQYF. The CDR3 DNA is TGCGCCAGCAGCCCCCATAGCGGGGCAAGCACAGATACGCAGTATTTT.